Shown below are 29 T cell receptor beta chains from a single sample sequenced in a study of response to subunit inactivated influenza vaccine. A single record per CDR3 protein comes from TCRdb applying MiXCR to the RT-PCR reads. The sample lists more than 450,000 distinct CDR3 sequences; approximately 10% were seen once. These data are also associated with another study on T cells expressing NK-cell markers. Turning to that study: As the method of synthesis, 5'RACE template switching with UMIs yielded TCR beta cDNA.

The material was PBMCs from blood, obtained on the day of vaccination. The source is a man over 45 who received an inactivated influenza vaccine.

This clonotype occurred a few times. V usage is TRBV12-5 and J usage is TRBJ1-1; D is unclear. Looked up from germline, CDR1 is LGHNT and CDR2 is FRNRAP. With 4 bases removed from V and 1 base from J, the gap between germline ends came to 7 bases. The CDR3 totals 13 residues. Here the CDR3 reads CASGYDGNTEAFF. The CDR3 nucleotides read TGTGCTAGTGGTTACGACGGGAACACTGAAGCTTTCTTT.

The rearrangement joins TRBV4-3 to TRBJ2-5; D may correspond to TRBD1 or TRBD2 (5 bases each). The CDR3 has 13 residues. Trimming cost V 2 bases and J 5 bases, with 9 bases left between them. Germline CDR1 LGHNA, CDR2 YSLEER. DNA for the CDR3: TGCGCCAGCAGCCAATACGAGGGGGAGACCCAGTACTTC. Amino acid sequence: CASSQYEGETQYF.

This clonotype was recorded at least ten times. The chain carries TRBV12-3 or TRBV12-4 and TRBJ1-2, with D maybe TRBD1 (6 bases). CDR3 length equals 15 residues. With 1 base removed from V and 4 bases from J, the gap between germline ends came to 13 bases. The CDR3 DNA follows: TGTGCCAGCAGTTTAGTTTGGGGGCTTCCCTATGGCTACACCTTC. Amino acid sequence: CASSLVWGLPYGYTF.

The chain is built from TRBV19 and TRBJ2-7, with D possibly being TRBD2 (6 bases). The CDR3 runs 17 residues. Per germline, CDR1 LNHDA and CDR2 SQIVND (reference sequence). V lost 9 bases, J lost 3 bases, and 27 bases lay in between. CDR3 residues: CARALGRGRTFFYEQYF. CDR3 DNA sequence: TGTGCCAGGGCATTAGGCAGAGGGAGGACCTTCTTCTACGAGCAGTACTTC.

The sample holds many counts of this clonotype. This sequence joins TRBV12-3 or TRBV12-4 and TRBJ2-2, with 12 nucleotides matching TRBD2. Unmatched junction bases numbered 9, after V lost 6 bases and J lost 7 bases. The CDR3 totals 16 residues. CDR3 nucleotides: TGTGCCAGCAGACATCGACTAGCGGGAGCGAACGGGGAGCTGTTTTTT. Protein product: CASRHRLAGANGELFF.

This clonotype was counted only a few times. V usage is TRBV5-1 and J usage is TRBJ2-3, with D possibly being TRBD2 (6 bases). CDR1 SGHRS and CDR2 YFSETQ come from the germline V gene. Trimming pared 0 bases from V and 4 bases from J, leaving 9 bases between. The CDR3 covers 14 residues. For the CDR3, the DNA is TGCGCCAGCAGCTTGGGACTAGAAGCAGATACGCAGTATTTT. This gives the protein CASSLGLEADTQYF.

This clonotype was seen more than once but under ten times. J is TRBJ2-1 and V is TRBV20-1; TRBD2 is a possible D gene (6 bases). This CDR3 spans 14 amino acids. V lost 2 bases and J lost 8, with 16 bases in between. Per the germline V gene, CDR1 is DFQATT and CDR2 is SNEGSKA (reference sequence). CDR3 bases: TGCAGTGCTAGAATGGGACTTGGTCGGTATGAGCAGTTCTTC. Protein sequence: CSARMGLGRYEQFF.

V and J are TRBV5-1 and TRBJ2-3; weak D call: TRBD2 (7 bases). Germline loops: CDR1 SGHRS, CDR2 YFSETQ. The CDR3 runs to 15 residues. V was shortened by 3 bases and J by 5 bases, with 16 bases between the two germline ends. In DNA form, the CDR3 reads TGCGCCAGCAGCTCGGACGGGGGGCCCTTAGATACGCAGTATTTT. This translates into CASSSDGGPLDTQYF.

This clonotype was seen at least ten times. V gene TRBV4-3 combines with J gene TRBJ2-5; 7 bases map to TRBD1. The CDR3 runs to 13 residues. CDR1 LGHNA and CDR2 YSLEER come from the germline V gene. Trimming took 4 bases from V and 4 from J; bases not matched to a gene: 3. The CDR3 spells CASSPTGRETQYF. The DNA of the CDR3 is TGCGCCAGCAGCCCGACAGGGCGAGAGACCCAGTACTTC.

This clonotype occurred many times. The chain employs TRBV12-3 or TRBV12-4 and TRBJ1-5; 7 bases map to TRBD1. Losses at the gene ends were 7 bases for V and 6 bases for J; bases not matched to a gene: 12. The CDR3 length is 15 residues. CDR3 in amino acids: CASTLRQGLSQPQHF. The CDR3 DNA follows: TGTGCCAGCACTCTCAGACAGGGTTTAAGTCAGCCCCAGCATTTT.

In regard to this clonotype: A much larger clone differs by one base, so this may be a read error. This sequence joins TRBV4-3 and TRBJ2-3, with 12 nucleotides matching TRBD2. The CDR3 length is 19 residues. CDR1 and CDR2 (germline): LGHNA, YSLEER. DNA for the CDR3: TGCGCCAGCAGCCAAGTCACGACTAGCGGGGGCGCTAGCACAGATATGCAGTATTTT. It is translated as CASSQVTTSGGASTDMQYF.

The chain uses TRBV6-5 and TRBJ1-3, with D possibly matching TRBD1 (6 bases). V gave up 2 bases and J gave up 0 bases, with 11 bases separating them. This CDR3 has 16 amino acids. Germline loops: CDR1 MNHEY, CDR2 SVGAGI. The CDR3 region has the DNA TGTGCCAGCAGTTACCTTCGGGGGCACTCTGGAAACACCATATATTTT. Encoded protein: CASSYLRGHSGNTIYF.

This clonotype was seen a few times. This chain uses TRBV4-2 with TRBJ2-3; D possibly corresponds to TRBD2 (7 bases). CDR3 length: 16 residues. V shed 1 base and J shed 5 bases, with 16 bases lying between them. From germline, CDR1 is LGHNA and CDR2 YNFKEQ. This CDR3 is CASSQVYGGPGDTQYF. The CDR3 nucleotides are TGTGCCAGCAGCCAAGTTTACGGGGGGCCGGGAGATACGCAGTATTTT.

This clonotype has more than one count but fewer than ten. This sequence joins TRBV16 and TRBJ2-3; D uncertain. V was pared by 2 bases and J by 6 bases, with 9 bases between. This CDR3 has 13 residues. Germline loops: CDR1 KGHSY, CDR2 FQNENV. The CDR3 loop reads CASSQIGVDTQYF. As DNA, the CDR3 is TGTGCCAGCAGCCAAATCGGAGTGGATACGCAGTATTTT.

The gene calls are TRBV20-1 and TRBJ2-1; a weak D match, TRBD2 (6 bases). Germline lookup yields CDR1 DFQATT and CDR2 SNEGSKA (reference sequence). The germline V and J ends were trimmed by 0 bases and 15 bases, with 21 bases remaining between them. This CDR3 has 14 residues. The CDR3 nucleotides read TGCAGTGCTAGAGATCCCACCGGGAGCTCTGTGGTGTTCTTC. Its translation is CSARDPTGSSVVFF.

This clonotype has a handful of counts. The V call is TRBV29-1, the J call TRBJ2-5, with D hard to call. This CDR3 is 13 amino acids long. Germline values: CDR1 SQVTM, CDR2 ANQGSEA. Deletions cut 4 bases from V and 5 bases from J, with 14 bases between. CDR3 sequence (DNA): TGCAGCGTTGCCAGGCGCGACTCTGAGACCCAGTACTTC. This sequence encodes CSVARRDSETQYF. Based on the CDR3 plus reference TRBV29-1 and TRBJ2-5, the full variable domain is SAVISQKPSRDICQRGTSLTIQCQVDSQVTMMFWYRQQPGQSLTLIATANQGSEATYESGFVIDKFPISRPNLTFSTLTVSNMSPEDSSIYLCSVARRDSETQYFGPGTRLLVL.

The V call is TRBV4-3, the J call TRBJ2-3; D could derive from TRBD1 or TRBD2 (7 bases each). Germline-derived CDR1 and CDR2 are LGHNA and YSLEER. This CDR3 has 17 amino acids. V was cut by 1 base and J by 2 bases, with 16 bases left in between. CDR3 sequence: CASSQGRQGGYTDTQYF. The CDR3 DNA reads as TGCGCCAGCAGCCAAGGGCGACAGGGAGGGTACACAGATACGCAGTATTTT.

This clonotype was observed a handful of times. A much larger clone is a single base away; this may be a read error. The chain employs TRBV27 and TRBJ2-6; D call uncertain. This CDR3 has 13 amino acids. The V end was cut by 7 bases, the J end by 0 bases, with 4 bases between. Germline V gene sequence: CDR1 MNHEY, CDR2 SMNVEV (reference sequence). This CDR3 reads CASTPSGANVLTF. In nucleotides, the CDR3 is TGTGCCAGCACCCCCTCTGGGGCCAACGTCCTGACTTTC.

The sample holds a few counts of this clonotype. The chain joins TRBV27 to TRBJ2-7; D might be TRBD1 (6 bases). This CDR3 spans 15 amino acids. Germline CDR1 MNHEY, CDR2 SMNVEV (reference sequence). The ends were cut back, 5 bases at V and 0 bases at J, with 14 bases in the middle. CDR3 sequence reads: CASSPIDRSSYEQYF. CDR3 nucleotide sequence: TGTGCCAGCAGTCCTATTGACAGGAGCTCCTACGAGCAGTACTTC.

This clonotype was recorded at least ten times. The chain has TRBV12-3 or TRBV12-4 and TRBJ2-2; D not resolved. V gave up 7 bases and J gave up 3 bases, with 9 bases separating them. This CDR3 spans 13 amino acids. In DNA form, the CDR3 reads TGTGCCAGCACCGTAGGGTACACCGGGGAGCTGTTTTTT. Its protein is CASTVGYTGELFF.

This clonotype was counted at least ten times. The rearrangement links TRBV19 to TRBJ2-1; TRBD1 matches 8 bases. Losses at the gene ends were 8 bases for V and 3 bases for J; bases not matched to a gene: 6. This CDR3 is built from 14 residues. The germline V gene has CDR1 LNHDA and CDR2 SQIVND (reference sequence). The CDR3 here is CASAGTGVYNEQFF. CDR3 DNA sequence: TGTGCCAGTGCTGGGACAGGCGTCTACAATGAGCAGTTCTTC.

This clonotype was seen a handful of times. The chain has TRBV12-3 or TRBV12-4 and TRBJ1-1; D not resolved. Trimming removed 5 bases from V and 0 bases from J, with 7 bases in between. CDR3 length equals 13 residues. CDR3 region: CASSRNMNTEAFF. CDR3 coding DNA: TGTGCCAGCAGTCGTAATATGAACACTGAAGCTTTCTTT.

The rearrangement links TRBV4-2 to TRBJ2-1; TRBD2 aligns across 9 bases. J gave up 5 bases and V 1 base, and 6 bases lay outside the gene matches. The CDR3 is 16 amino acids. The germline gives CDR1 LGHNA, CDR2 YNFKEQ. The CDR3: CASSQGSSGKNNEQFF. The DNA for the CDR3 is TGTGCCAGCAGCCAAGGGTCTAGCGGGAAGAACAATGAGCAGTTCTTC.

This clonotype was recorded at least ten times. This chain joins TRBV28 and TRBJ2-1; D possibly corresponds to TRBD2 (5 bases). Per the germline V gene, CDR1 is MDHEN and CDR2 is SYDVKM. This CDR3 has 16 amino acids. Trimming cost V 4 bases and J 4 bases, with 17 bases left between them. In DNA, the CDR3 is TGTGCCAGCAGTTCTCAGCGGAGAACCCTTTACAATGAGCAGTTCTTC. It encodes CASSSQRRTLYNEQFF.

In nucleotides, the CDR3 is TGTGCCAGCAGCTTATTTACGGGGCCCGAATCAGATACGCAGTATTTT. Protein product: CASSLFTGPESDTQYF. The chain combines TRBV5-6 with TRBJ2-3; the D call may be TRBD1 or TRBD2 (5 bases each). Trimming stripped 2 bases from V and 4 bases from J, with 17 bases between. The CDR3 runs to 16 residues. Germline CDR1 SGHDT, CDR2 YYEEEE. The variable domain in full, completed from reference TRBV5-6 and TRBJ2-3, reads DAGVTQSPTHLIKTRGQQVTLRCSPKSGHDTVSWYQQALGQGPQFIFQYYEEEERQRGNFPDRFSGHQFPNYSSELNVNALLLGDSALYLCASSLFTGPESDTQYFGPGTRLTVL.

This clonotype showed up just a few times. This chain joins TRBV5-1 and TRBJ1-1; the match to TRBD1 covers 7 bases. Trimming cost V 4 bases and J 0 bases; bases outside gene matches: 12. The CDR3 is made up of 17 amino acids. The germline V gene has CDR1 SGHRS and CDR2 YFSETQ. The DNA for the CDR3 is TGCGCCAGCAGCGTCCGGGACAGAGCCAGAATGAACACTGAAGCTTTCTTT. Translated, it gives CASSVRDRARMNTEAFF.

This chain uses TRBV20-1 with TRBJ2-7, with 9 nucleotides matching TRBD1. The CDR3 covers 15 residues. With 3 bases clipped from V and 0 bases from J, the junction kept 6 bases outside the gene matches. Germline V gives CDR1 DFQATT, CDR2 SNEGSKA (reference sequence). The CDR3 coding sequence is TGCAGTGCTAGTGGGGGACAGGGTAGCTCCTACGAGCAGTACTTC. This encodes CSASGGQGSSYEQYF.

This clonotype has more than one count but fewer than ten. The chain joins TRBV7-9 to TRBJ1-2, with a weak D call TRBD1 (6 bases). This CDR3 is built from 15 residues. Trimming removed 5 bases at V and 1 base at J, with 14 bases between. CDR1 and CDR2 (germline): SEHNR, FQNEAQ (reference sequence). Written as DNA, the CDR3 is TGTGCCAGCAGCCCAGGACAGCGAAGTAACTATGGCTACACCTTC. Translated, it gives CASSPGQRSNYGYTF.

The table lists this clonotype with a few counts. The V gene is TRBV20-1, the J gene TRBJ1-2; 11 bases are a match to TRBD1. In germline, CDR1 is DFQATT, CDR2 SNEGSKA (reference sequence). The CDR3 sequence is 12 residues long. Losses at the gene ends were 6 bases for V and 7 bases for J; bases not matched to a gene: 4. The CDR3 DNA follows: TGCAGTGCCCCGGACAGGGGGCTTGGCTACACCTTC. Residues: CSAPDRGLGYTF.